The clone carrying this TCR beta chain turned up a few times. Its target is unknown. These data are taken from a study of identical twins. Study outcomes and limitations: While abundant cord blood beta clonotypes carried fewer insertions, memory repertoires showed no such pattern.

The ends were cut back, 5 bases at V and 0 bases at J, with 5 bases in the middle. The CDR3 is made up of 13 amino acids. TCRdb ran MiXCR on the 5' RACE reads and lists one entry per CDR3 protein. This table holds about 660,000 distinct CDR3 sequences, around 8.3% found once. The same data also contributed to another study, on yellow fever vaccine responses in identical twins.

This receptor was taken from a woman between 18 and 30 years old in good health. Sequenced: PBMCs. J is TRBJ1-3 and V is TRBV12-3 or TRBV12-4; D ambiguous. The CDR3 DNA follows: TGTGCCAGCAGTCAAAACTCTGGAAACACCATATATTTT. This translates into CASSQNSGNTIYF.